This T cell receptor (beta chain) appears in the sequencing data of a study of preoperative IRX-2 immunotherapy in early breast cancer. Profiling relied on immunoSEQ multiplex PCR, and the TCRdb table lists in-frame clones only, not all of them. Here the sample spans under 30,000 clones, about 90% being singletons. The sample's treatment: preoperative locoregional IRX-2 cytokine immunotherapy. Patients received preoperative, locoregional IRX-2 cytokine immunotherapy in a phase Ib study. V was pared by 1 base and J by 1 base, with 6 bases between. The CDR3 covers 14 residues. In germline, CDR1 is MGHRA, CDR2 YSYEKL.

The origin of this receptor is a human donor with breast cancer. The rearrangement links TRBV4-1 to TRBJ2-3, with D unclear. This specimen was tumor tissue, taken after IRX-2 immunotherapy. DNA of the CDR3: TGCGCCAGCAGCCAAGGCGCGGGCACAGATACGCAGTATTTT. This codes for CASSQGAGTDTQYF.